The sequence of this TCR beta chain was determined in a study of blood T cell repertoires in COVID-19. Germline V CDR1 and CDR2: SGDLS, YYNGEE. The J segment lost 4 bases and the V segment lost 3 bases, leaving 4 bases of the junction unmatched. The CDR3 has 14 residues. Original handling: Reference gene primer amplification yielded estimated nucleated cell counts. Sequenced by immunoSEQ multiplex PCR; TCRdb stores in-frame clones only, minus some. V and J calls and clone size are as listed in that table; D and trimming were resolved from the DNA. The table lists fewer than 300,000 clones, around 82% of them singletons.

This TCR derives from a woman between 18 and 30 years old with acute or convalescent COVID-19. The genes are TRBV9 and TRBJ2-7; TRBD2 agrees at 10 bases. Input material: peripheral blood. CDR3 nucleotide sequence: TGTGCCAGCAGCGGCGGGACTAGCGCATACGAGCAGTACTTC. Its protein product is CASSGGTSAYEQYF.